The TCR beta chain described here comes from a study of human T cells and chemical hapten exposure. Study in general: For sensitization, 2% DPC was applied to a roughly 2 cm by roughly 2 cm patch of upper inner arm skin. Women made up most patients, who had alopecia areata, totalis or universalis.

The sample's time point: patch test 2, 6 weeks after DPC sensitization. Treatment noted: therapeutic diphenylcyclopropenone sensitization with weekly scalp DPC. The authors extracted total RNA from unfractionated whole blood. Regarding the study as a whole: Donors had alopecia, so their immune response may differ from healthy people's.

Trimming pared 7 bases from V and 1 base from J, leaving 17 bases between. Germline V lookup: CDR1 SNHLY, CDR2 FYNNEI. The CDR3 is 16 amino acids. Only a few counts were recorded for this clonotype. Antigen specificity is unknown. Per the study methods: Sample-level TCR yields exhibited a median of approximately 96,000, with a range of about 20,000 to 750,000. TCRdb re-called the RACE reads with MiXCR, one entry per CDR3 protein. These V and J calls rely on TCRdb rather than the paper's analysis. The sample contains 40,000 or so distinct CDR3 sequences, 9.5% to 10% of which appear only once. The TCR was taken from a woman in her thirties with alopecia areata. Some clones in this sample may be carry-over from other donors' samples. The chain recombines TRBV2 with TRBJ1-5; D is uncertain. The starting material was whole blood, obtained in connection with sensitization to the hapten diphenylcyclopropenone (DPC). The CDR3 DNA reads as TGTGCCAGCACTCTCAGCCCACCCGGGAGCAATCAGCCCCAGCATTTT. Translated, it gives CASTLSPPGSNQPQHF.